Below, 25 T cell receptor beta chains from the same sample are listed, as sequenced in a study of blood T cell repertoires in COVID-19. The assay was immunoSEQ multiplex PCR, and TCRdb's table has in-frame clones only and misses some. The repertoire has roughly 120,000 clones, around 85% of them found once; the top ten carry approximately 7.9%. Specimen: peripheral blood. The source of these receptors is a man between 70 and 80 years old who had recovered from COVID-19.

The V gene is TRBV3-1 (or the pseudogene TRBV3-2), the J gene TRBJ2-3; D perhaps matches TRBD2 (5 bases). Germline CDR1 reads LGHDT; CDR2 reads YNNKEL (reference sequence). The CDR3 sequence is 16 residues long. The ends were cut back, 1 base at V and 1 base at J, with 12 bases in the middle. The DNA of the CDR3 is TGTGCCAGCAGCCAAGGGACTTCTTCGGGCACAGATACGCAGTATTTT. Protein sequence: CASSQGTSSGTDTQYF.

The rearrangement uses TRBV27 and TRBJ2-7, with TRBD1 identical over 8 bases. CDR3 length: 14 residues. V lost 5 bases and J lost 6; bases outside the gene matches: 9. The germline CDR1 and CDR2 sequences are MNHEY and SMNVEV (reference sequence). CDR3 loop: CASSPSTGVGEQYF. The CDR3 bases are TGTGCCAGCAGTCCTTCGACAGGGGTGGGCGAGCAGTACTTC.

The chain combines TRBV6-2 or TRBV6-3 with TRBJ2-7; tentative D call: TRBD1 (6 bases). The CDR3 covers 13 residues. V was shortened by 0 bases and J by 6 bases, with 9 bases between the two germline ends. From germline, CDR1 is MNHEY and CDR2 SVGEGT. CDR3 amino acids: CASSYSQGLEQYF. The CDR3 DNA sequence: TGTGCCAGCAGTTACTCGCAGGGGCTCGAGCAGTACTTC.

CDR3 sequence: CASSLSSTGDTQYF. The CDR3 bases are TGTGCCAGCAGCTTAAGCTCCACGGGAGATACGCAGTATTTT. The V and J genes are TRBV7-3 and TRBJ2-3; no clear D. CDR1 and CDR2 (germline): SGHTA, FQGTGA. This CDR3 comprises 14 residues. The V end was cut by 1 base, the J end by 5 bases, with 10 bases between. Looking up the rest from reference TRBV7-3 and TRBJ2-3 gives the full variable domain: GAGVSQTPSNKVTEKGKYVELRCDPISGHTALYWYRQSLGQGPEFLIYFQGTGAADDSGLPNDRFFAVRPEGSVSTLKIQRTERGDSAVYLCASSLSSTGDTQYFGPGTRLTVL.

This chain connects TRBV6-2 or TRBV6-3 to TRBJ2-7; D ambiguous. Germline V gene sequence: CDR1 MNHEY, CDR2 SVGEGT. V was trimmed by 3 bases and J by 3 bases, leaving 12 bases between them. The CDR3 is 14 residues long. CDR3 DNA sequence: TGTGCCAGCAGTTATGGCAACCCAATCTACGAGCAGTACTTC. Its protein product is CASSYGNPIYEQYF.

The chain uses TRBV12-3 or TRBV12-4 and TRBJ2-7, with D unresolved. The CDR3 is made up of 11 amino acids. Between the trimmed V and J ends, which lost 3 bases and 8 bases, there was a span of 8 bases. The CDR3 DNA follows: TGTGCCAGCAGTTTTTCTTGGCAGCAGTACTTC. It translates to CASSFSWQQYF.

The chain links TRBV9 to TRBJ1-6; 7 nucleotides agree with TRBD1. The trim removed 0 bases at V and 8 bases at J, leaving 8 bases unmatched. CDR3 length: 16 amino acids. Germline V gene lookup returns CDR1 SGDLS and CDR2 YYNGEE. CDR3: CASSVGQGAGDSPLHF. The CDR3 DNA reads TGTGCCAGCAGCGTAGGACAGGGTGCCGGGGATTCACCCCTCCACTTT. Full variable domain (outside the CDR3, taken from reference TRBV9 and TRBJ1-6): DSGVTQTPKHLITATGQRVTLRCSPRSGDLSVYWYQQSLDQGLQFLIQYYNGEERAKGNILERFSAQQFPDLHSELNLSSLELGDSALYFCASSVGQGAGDSPLHFGNGTRLTVT.

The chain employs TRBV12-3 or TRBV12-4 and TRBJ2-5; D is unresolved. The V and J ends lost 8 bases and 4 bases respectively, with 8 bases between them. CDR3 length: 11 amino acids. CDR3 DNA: TGTGCCAGCGCGGAGATAGAGACCCAGTACTTC. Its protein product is CASAEIETQYF.

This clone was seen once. CDR3 coding DNA: TGTGCCAGTAGTACGGTTCAAGCCAAAAACATTCAGTACTTC. Residues: CASSTVQAKNIQYF. This chain links TRBV19 with TRBJ2-4, with D uncertain. CDR1 and CDR2 from the germline V gene are LNHDA and SQIVND (reference sequence). This CDR3 spans 14 amino acids. The V gene lost 4 bases and the J gene lost 0 bases, with 7 bases spanning the gap. The full variable domain, with the rest looked up from reference TRBV19 and TRBJ2-4, is DGGITQSPKYLFRKEGQNVTLSCEQNLNHDAMYWYRQDPGQGLRLIYYSQIVNDFQKGDIAEGYSVSREKKESFPLTVTSAQKNPTAFYLCASSTVQAKNIQYFGAGTRLSVL.

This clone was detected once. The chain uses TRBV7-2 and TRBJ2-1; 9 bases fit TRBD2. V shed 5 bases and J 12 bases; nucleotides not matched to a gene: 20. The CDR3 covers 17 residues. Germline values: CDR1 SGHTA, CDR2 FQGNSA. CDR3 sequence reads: CASSLYGMGSGGPGQFF. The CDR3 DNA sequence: TGTGCCAGCAGCCTCTACGGTATGGGGAGCGGGGGGCCCGGGCAGTTCTTC.

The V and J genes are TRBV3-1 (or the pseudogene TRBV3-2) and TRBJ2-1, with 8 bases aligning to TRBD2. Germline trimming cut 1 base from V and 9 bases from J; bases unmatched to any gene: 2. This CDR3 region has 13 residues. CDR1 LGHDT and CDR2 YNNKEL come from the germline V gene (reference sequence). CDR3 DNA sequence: TGTGCCAGCAGCCAAGTTAGCGGGATTGAGCAGTTCTTC. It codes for CASSQVSGIEQFF.

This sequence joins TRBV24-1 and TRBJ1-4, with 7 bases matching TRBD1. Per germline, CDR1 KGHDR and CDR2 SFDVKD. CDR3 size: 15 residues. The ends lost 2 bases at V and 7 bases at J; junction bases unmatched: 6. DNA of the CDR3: TGTGCCACCAGTGATTCCCGGGACAGCGGTGAAAAACTGTTTTTT. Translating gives CATSDSRDSGEKLFF.

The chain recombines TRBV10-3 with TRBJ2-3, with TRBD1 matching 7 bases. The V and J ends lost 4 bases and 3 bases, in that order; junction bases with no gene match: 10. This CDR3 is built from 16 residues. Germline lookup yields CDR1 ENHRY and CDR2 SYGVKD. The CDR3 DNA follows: TGTGCCATCAGTGTAATTGAGGGGGCCGGGACAGATACGCAGTATTTT. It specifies CAISVIEGAGTDTQYF.

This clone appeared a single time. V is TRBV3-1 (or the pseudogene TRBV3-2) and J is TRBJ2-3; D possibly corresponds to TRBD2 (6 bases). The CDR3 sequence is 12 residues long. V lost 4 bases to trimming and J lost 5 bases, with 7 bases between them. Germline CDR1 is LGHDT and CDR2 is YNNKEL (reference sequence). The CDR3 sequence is CASSLGGDTQYF. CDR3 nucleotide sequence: TGTGCCAGCAGCCTGGGGGGAGATACGCAGTATTTT.

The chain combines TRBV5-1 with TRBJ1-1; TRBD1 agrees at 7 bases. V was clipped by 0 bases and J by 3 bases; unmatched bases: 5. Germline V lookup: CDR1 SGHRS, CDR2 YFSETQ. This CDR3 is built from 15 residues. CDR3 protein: CASSLGRGRDTEAFF. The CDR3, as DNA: TGCGCCAGCAGCTTGGGAAGGGGGCGCGACACTGAAGCTTTCTTT.

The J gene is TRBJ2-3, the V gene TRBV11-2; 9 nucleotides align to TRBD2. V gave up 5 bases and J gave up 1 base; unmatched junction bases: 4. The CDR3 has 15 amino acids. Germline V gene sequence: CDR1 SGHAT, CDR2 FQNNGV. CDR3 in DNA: TGTGCCAGCAGCATTAGCGGGAGAGGCACAGATACGCAGTATTTT. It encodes CASSISGRGTDTQYF. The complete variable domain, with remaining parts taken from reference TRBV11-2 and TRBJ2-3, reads EAGVAQSPRYKIIEKRQSVAFWCNPISGHATLYWYQQILGQGPKLLIQFQNNGVVDDSQLPKDRFSAERLKGVDSTLKIQPAKLEDSAVYLCASSISGRGTDTQYFGPGTRLTVL.

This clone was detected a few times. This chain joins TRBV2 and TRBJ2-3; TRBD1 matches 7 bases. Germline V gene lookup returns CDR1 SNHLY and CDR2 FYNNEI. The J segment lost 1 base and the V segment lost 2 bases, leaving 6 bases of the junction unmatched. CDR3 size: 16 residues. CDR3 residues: CASSETGAKGTDTQYF. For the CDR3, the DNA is TGTGCCAGCAGTGAAACAGGGGCAAAAGGCACAGATACGCAGTATTTT.

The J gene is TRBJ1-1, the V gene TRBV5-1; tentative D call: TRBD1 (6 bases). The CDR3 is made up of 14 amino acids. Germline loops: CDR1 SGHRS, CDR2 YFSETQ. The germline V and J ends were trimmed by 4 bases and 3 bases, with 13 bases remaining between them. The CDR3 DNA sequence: TGCGCCAGCAGCCCTCAGGGGTGGGACACTGAAGCTTTCTTT. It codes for CASSPQGWDTEAFF.

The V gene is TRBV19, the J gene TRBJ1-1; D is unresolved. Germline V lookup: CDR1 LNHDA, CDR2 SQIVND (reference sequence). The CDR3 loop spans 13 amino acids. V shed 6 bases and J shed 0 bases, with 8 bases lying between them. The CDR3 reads CASRPRLNTEAFF. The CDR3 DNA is TGTGCCAGTAGGCCCCGGTTGAACACTGAAGCTTTCTTT.

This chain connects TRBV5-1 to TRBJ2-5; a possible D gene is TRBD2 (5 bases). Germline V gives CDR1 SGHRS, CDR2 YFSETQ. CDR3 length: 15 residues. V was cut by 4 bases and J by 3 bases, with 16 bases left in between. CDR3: CASSGLGGTEETQYF. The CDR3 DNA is TGCGCCAGCAGCGGGCTAGGAGGCACAGAAGAGACCCAGTACTTC.

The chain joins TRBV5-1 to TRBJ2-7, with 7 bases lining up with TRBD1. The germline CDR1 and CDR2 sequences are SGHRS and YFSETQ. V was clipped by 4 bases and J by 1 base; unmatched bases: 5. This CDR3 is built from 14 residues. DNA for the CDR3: TGCGCCAGCAGCCGGACAGGCGAATCCTACGAGCAGTACTTC. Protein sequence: CASSRTGESYEQYF.

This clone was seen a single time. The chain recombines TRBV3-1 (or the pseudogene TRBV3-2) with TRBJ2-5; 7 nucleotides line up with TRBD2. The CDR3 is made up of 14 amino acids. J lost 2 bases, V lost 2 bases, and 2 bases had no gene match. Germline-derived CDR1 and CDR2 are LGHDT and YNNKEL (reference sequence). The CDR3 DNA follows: TGTGCCAGCAGCCAACTGGGGGGGCAAGAGACCCAGTACTTC. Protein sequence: CASSQLGGQETQYF.

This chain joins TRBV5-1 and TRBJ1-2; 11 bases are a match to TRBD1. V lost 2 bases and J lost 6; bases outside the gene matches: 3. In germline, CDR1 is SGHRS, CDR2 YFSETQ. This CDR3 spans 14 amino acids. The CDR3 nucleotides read TGCGCCAGCAGCTTTTCGGGACAGGGGGATGGCTACACCTTC. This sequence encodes CASSFSGQGDGYTF.

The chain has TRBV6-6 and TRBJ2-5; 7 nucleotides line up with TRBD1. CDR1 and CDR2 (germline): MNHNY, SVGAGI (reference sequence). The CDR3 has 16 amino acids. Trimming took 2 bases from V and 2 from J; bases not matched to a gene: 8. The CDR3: CASSYPSTGDQETQYF. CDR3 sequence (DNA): TGTGCCAGCAGTTACCCTTCAACAGGGGATCAAGAGACCCAGTACTTC.

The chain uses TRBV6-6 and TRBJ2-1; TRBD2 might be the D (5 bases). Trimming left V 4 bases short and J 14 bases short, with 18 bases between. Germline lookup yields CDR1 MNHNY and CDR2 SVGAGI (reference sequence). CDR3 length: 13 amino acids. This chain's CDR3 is CASSFSPSNGEFF. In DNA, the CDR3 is TGTGCCAGCAGTTTCTCACCTAGCAACGGAGAGTTCTTC.